The text below deals with one TCR beta chain. Sequencing used immunoSEQ multiplex PCR; TCRdb keeps in-frame clones, though not all of them. The sample shows about 160,000 clones, approximately 83% of them seen only once. CDR1 DFQATT and CDR2 SNEGSKA come from the germline V gene (reference sequence). This CDR3 region has 13 residues. V lost 3 bases, J lost 9 bases, and 8 bases stayed unmatched. The data were taken from a study of blood T cell repertoires in COVID-19. The wider study: Sample material is recorded as cDNA or gDNA derived from T cells, B-cell-depleted T cells, or PBMCs.

Sequencing input: peripheral blood. This clonotype originated in an older man who had recovered from COVID-19. V usage is TRBV20-1 and J usage is TRBJ2-1; 7 nucleotides line up with TRBD2. The CDR3 sequence: CSASTSGVGEQFF. CDR3 DNA sequence: TGCAGTGCTAGTACCAGCGGGGTCGGTGAGCAGTTCTTC.